This entry lists 19 T cell receptor beta chains sequenced from one sample in a study of T cells in Graves' hyperthyroidism and ophthalmopathy. Amplified regions were TCR beta CDR3 sequences from RNA transcripts. The study used the HTBI primer set for a first-round RT-PCR of the TCR CDR3. TCRdb independently ran MiXCR on the multiplex PCR reads; one entry per CDR3 protein. The top ten clones hold 8% to 9% of a sample with about 840,000 distinct CDR3 sequences, more than 30% of them seen once. The sequencing sample was made of blood. These receptors all come from a man aged 18 to 30 with Graves' hyperthyroidism.

The genes are TRBV25-1 and TRBJ1-6; no clear D gene. The CDR3 extends over 12 amino acids. CDR1 and CDR2 from the germline V gene are MGHDK and SYGVNS. V lost 4 bases to trimming and J lost 9 bases, with 7 bases between them. CDR3 nucleotides: TGTGCCAGCAGTGCCAAGGGTTCACCCCTCCACTTT. Translation: CASSAKGSPLHF.

This clonotype occurred a few times. The chain carries TRBV19 and TRBJ1-1; unclear D gene. V was pared by 1 base and J by 3 bases, with 9 bases between. The CDR3 totals 14 residues. The V gene's germline CDR1 is LNHDA and CDR2 SQIVND (reference sequence). CDR3 sequence (DNA): TGTGCCAGTAGTATAGGGCATCCTGACACTGAAGCTTTCTTT. Protein sequence: CASSIGHPDTEAFF.

The rearrangement links TRBV6-4 to TRBJ2-2; tentative D call: TRBD2 (5 bases). There are 14 residues in the CDR3. V was shortened by 6 bases and J by 3 bases, with 11 bases between the two germline ends. The V gene's germline CDR1 is MRHNA and CDR2 SNTAGT. CDR3 sequence: CASRFSEDTGELFF. CDR3 DNA: TGTGCCAGCAGATTCTCGGAGGACACCGGGGAGCTGTTTTTT.

The chain has TRBV19 and TRBJ2-7; D is ambiguous. From germline, CDR1 is LNHDA and CDR2 SQIVND (reference sequence). The CDR3 is 13 residues long. V lost 0 bases and J 6 bases, leaving 9 bases between the germline ends. The DNA of the CDR3 is TGTGCCAGTAGTATAGAAACGGGTGGCGAGCAGTACTTC. Translating gives CASSIETGGEQYF.

The chain uses TRBV20-1 and TRBJ2-2, with 9 bases aligning to TRBD2. The CDR3 consists of 16 residues. The germline V gene encodes CDR1 DFQATT and CDR2 SNEGSKA (reference sequence). Trimming removed 3 bases from V and 2 bases from J; junction bases left unmatched: 7. The CDR3 sequence is CSARGTGTSNTGELFF. The CDR3, as DNA: TGCAGTGCTAGGGGAACCGGGACTAGCAACACCGGGGAGCTGTTTTTT.

This clonotype was seen only a few times. This chain links TRBV9 with TRBJ1-1; the match to TRBD1 covers 12 bases. Per germline, CDR1 SGDLS and CDR2 YYNGEE. The CDR3 runs 16 residues. V shed 2 bases, J shed 10 bases, and the junction held 12 bases outside the gene matches. CDR3 sequence: CASSVHESGTGGSAFF. The DNA of the CDR3 is TGTGCCAGCAGCGTCCATGAGAGTGGGACAGGGGGCTCAGCTTTCTTT.

Here the CDR3 reads CASSLAGVREKLFF. CDR3 nucleotides: TGTGCCAGCAGCTTAGCGGGGGTGAGAGAAAAACTGTTTTTT. V is TRBV7-9 and J is TRBJ1-4, with a weak D call TRBD1 (5 bases). The V end lost 0 bases, the J end lost 8 bases, and 10 bases lay between the germline ends. This CDR3 comprises 14 residues. In germline, CDR1 is SEHNR, CDR2 FQNEAQ (reference sequence).

This chain uses TRBV5-4 with TRBJ1-5, with 9 nucleotides matching TRBD1. This CDR3 has 17 amino acids. Losses at the gene ends were 1 base for V and 4 bases for J; bases not matched to a gene: 9. The germline CDR1 and CDR2 sequences are SGHNT and YYREEE (reference sequence). The CDR3 loop is CASSLPAQGAENQPQHF. CDR3 DNA: TGTGCCAGCAGCTTGCCCGCACAGGGGGCTGAGAATCAGCCCCAGCATTTT. The complete variable domain, with remaining parts taken from reference TRBV5-4 and TRBJ1-5, reads ETGVTQSPTHLIKTRGQQVTLRCSSQSGHNTVSWYQQALGQGPQFIFQYYREEENGRGNFPPRFSGLQFPNYSSELNVNALELDDSALYLCASSLPAQGAENQPQHFGDGTRLSIL.

This rearrangement joins TRBV19 to TRBJ1-4, with TRBD1 matching over 7 bases. Trimming at V came to 11 bases and at J to 0 bases, leaving 6 bases not matched to a gene. The germline gives CDR1 LNHDA, CDR2 SQIVND (reference sequence). The CDR3 extends over 14 amino acids. The CDR3 coding sequence is TGTGCCCAGGGACAGCCCGCAACTAATGAAAAACTGTTTTTT. Encoded protein: CAQGQPATNEKLFF. Full variable domain (remainder filled in from reference TRBV19 and TRBJ1-4): DGGITQSPKYLFRKEGQNVTLSCEQNLNHDAMYWYRQDPGQGLRLIYYSQIVNDFQKGDIAEGYSVSREKKESFPLTVTSAQKNPTAFYLCAQGQPATNEKLFFGSGTQLSVL.

This clonotype was counted between two and nine times. V gene TRBV15 combines with J gene TRBJ1-2, with D hard to call. The V gene lost 3 bases and the J gene lost 0 bases, with 11 bases spanning the gap. The CDR3 is 15 amino acids. Germline V CDR1 and CDR2: LNHNV, YYDKDF (reference sequence). The CDR3 region is CATSSIHSSNYGYTF. Written as DNA, the CDR3 is TGTGCCACCAGCAGTATACACAGCTCTAACTATGGCTACACCTTC.

The rearrangement joins TRBV20-1 to TRBJ2-7; TRBD1 matches at 8 bases. The CDR3 runs to 14 residues. V lost 0 bases to trimming and J lost 7 bases; unmatched junction nucleotides: 8. The germline V gene encodes CDR1 DFQATT and CDR2 SNEGSKA (reference sequence). The CDR3 DNA follows: TGCAGTGCTAGAGATCGCAGGGGGCGGCGGGAGCAGTACTTC. Translated, it gives CSARDRRGRREQYF.

The CDR3 nucleotides read TGTGCCATCAGTGCTCTCGGTGGGGGGGGTAACACTGAAGCTTTCTTT. This gives the protein CAISALGGGGNTEAFF. The rearrangement uses TRBV10-3 and TRBJ1-1; maybe TRBD1 (5 bases). There are 16 residues in the CDR3. V was shortened by 4 bases and J by 2 bases, with 17 bases between the two germline ends. CDR1 is ENHRY and CDR2 is SYGVKD in the germline V gene.

This clonotype was seen a handful of times. The chain has TRBV7-2 and TRBJ2-7; TRBD2 matches at 9 bases. V lost 1 base, J lost 2 bases, and 3 bases stayed unmatched. CDR3 length: 15 residues. Germline V lookup: CDR1 SGHTA, CDR2 FQGNSA. The CDR3 sequence is CASSLGREGAYEQYF. DNA for the CDR3: TGTGCCAGCAGCTTAGGGCGGGAGGGGGCCTACGAGCAGTACTTC.

The V gene is TRBV6-2 or TRBV6-3, the J gene TRBJ1-2; TRBD1 agrees at 8 bases. This CDR3 contains 14 residues. J gave up 8 bases and V 5 bases, and 10 bases lay outside the gene matches. The germline V gene encodes CDR1 MNHEY and CDR2 SVGEGT. The CDR3 sequence: CASSPSRGHRGYTF. The DNA for the CDR3 is TGTGCCAGCAGTCCATCCAGGGGGCATCGGGGCTACACCTTC.

The chain recombines TRBV25-1 with TRBJ1-2, with TRBD1 identical over 7 bases. The CDR3 is 17 amino acids. The J segment lost 4 bases and the V segment lost 6 bases, leaving 17 bases of the junction unmatched. CDR1 is MGHDK, CDR2 SYGVNS, per germline. The CDR3 loop is CASSVLRTGSGGYGYTF. The CDR3, as DNA: TGTGCCAGCAGCGTTCTTCGGACAGGCTCAGGTGGCTATGGCTACACCTTC.

The genes are TRBV13 and TRBJ2-7, with D maybe TRBD2 (6 bases). Per germline, CDR1 PRHDT and CDR2 FYEKMQ (reference sequence). Trimming took off 5 bases at V and 6 bases at J, with 14 bases between the two ends. The CDR3 extends over 13 amino acids. CDR3 nucleotide sequence: TGTGCCAGCAGCCTTGCGGGGACTGCCGAGCAGTACTTC. Residues: CASSLAGTAEQYF.

This clonotype was picked up a small number of times. This sequence joins TRBV12-3 or TRBV12-4 and TRBJ2-5; 9 bases are a match to TRBD1. V gave up 3 bases and J gave up 5 bases; unmatched junction bases: 7. This CDR3 region has 15 residues. CDR3 coding DNA: TGTGCCAGCAGTTTCGGGACAGGGTGGGAGGAGACCCAGTACTTC. Translated: CASSFGTGWEETQYF.

The chain couples TRBV20-1 to TRBJ1-6; no clear D gene. Per the germline V gene, CDR1 is DFQATT and CDR2 is SNEGSKA (reference sequence). CDR3 length equals 14 residues. The V gene lost 6 bases and the J gene lost 8 bases, with 17 bases spanning the gap. CDR3 nucleotide sequence: TGCAGTGCACGCGCCGTGGGCGAGGATTCACCCCTCCACTTT. Translation: CSARAVGEDSPLHF.

This clonotype showed up many times. The chain uses TRBV19 and TRBJ1-5; 9 bases line up with TRBD1. The germline V gene encodes CDR1 LNHDA and CDR2 SQIVND (reference sequence). J lost 3 bases, V lost 10 bases, and 10 bases had no gene match. CDR3 size: 15 residues. The CDR3: CATAWRDRDNQPQHF. CDR3 nucleotide sequence: TGTGCCACCGCCTGGAGGGACAGGGACAATCAGCCCCAGCATTTT.